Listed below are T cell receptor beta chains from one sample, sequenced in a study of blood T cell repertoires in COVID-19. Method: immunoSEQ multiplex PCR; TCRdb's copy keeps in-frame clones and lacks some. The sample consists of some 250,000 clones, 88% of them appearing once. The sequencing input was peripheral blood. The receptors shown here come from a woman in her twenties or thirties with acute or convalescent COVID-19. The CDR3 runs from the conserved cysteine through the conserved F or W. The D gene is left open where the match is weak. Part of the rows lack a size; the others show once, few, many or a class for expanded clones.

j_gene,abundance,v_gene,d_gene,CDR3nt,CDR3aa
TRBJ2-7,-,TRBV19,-,TGTGCCAGTAGTATAGGGGGCGGTCCCTACGAGCAGTACTTC,CASSIGGGPYEQYF
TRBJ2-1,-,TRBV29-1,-,TGCAGCGTCTATGCCCTCCGCTCCTACAATGAGCAGTTCTTC,CSVYALRSYNEQFF
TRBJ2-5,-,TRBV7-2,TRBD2,TGTGCCAGCAGCCCTCTGACTAGCGCCTATCAAGAGACCCAGTACTTC,CASSPLTSAYQETQYF
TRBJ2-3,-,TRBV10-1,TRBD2,TGCGCCAGCAAATCAGGACTAGTAGCAGATACGCAGTATTTT,CASKSGLVADTQYF
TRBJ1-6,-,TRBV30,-,TGTGCCTGGAGTAAAGCCCGGGTGGTTTCACCCCTCCACTTT,CAWSKARVVSPLHF
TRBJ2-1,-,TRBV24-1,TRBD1,TGTGCCACCGGACAGGGGCACTCCTACAATGAGCAGTTCTTC,CATGQGHSYNEQFF
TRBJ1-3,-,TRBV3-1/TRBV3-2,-,TGTGCCAGCAGCCCTAACAGGGTAATGTACAACACCATATATTTT,CASSPNRVMYNTIYF
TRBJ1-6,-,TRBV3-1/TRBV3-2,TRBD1,TGTGCCAGCAGCGGTACTCTGACAGGGAGCTCCTATAATTCACCCCTCCACTTT,CASSGTLTGSSYNSPLHF
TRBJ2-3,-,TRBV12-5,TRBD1,TGTGCTAGTGGCCTGGGGGACAGGGGAGACACAGATACGCAGTATTTT,CASGLGDRGDTDTQYF
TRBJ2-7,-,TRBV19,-,TGTGCCAGTAGTGATAGGGGGCGAGCGGGCTACGAGCAGTACTTC,CASSDRGRAGYEQYF
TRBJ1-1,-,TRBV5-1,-,TGCGCCAGCAGCTTAGGACACAGTTTATCCACTGAAGCTTTCTTT,CASSLGHSLSTEAFF
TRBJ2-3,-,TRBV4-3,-,TGCGCCAGCAGCCCCGAATTGGGGGCTGGGTATACGCAGTATTTT,CASSPELGAGYTQYF
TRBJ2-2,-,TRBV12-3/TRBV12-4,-,TGTGCCAGCAGTTTTCAAGCCTTGGGGGAGCTGTTTTTT,CASSFQALGELFF
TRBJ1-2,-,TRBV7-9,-,TGTGCCAGCAGCTTAGCACAGGCAGCGGGTGGCTACACCTTC,CASSLAQAAGGYTF
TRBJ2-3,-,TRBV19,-,TGTGCCAGTAGTATAGATTGGCAGGGTGGAACAGATACGCAGTATTTT,CASSIDWQGGTDTQYF
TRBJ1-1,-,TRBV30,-,TGTGCCTGCCGGACCCTAGGGGCACCTGAAGCTTTCTTT,CACRTLGAPEAFF
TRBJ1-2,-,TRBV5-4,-,TGTGCCAGCAGCCAACCCGGGACATCCCAATCCTATGGCTACACCTTC,CASSQPGTSQSYGYTF
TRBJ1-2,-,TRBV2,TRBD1,TGTGCCAGCAGTGTACAGGGGGCAGCGGCTAACTATGGCTACACCTTC,CASSVQGAAANYGYTF
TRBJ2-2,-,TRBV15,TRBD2,TGTGCCACCAGCAGAGGACGCCGAAGCGGGGGAAACACCGGGGAGCTGTTTTTT,CATSRGRRSGGNTGELFF
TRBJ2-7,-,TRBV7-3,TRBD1,TGTGCCAGCAGCAGCCAGGACAGGGCCCACGAGCAGTACTTC,CASSSQDRAHEQYF
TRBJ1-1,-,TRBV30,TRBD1,TGTGCCTGGAGGGGGGACAGGGGGAGGAACACTGAAGCTTTCTTT,CAWRGDRGRNTEAFF
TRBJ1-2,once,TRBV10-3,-,TGTGCCATCAGTGCAGGGGACTATGGCTACACCTTC,CAISAGDYGYTF
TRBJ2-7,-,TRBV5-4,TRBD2,TGTGCCAGCAGCTTGAATGCGGGAGGCTTGGGAGAGCAGTACTTC,CASSLNAGGLGEQYF
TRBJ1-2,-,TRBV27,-,TGTGCCAGCAGTTTTCAGGGGACATATGGCTACACCTTC,CASSFQGTYGYTF
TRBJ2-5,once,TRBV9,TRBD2,TGTGCCAGCAGCGTAGAGGGACTAGCGGGAGAGGGGTACCAAGAGACCCAGTACTTC,CASSVEGLAGEGYQETQYF
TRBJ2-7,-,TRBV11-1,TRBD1,TGTGCCAGCAGCTCCCCTCAGGGGGCTCTCACCTACGAGCAGTACTTC,CASSSPQGALTYEQYF
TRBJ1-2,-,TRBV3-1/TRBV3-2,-,TGTGCCACCCCTCGGGAAAGCGGCTACACCTTC,CATPRESGYTF
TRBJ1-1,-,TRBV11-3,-,TGTGCCAGCAGCGGACTCAGGGGTCTGGAGAACACTGAAGCTTTCTTT,CASSGLRGLENTEAFF
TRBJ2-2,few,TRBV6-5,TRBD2,TGTGCCAGCATCTTTAGCGGGACCGACACCGGGGAGCTGTTTTTT,CASIFSGTDTGELFF
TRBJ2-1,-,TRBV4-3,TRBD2,TGCGCCAGCAGCCAAGATTTAGCGGGAGGGCCGTGGAATGAGCAGTTCTTC,CASSQDLAGGPWNEQFF
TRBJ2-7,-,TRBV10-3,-,TGTGCCATCCTCGTGTCGACGCCTAGCTCCTACGAGCAGTACTTC,CAILVSTPSSYEQYF
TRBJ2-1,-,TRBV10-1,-,TGCGCCAGCAGTGGGGCGAGAGCTTCGGGAACGGGAAATGAGCAGTTCTTC,CASSGARASGTGNEQFF
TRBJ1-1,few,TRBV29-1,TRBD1,TGCAGCGGTAGACAGGGCCAATTTACTGAAGCTTTCTTT,CSGRQGQFTEAFF
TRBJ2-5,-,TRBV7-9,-,TGTGCCAGCAGCTTTCCGCGGGCCCAAGAGACCCAGTACTTC,CASSFPRAQETQYF
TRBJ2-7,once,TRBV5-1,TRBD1,TGCGCCAGCAGCCTAATCGGTGGGACAGGCACCTACGAGCAGTACTTC,CASSLIGGTGTYEQYF
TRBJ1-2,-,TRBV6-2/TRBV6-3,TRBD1,TGTGCCAGCAGCCTCCGGACAGGGGGAATGGGATATGGCTACACCTTC,CASSLRTGGMGYGYTF
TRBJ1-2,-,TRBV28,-,TGTGCCAGCAGTTCCGGGGTTGGGTCGGTTGGCGTCACCTTC,CASSSGVGSVGVTF
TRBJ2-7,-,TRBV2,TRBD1,TGTGCCAGCAGTGGGCGACAGGGGGCGTACGAGCAGTACTTC,CASSGRQGAYEQYF
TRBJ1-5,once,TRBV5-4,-,TGTGCCAGCAGTCGGGATAGCAATCAGCCCCAGCATTTT,CASSRDSNQPQHF
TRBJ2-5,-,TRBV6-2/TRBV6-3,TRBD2,TGTGCCAGCAGTTACGGCCTAGCGGGGGTGAACCAAGAGACCCAGTACTTC,CASSYGLAGVNQETQYF
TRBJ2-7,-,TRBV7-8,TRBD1,TGTGCCAGCCGCGGACAGGGGTACTACGAGCAGTACTTC,CASRGQGYYEQYF
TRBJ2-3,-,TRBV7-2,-,TGTGCCAGCACCCCCGCCCCACTCACAGATACGCAGTATTTT,CASTPAPLTDTQYF
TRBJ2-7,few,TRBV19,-,TGTGCCAGTCGGAGAAGTGGCAGAACCTACGAGCAGTACTTC,CASRRSGRTYEQYF
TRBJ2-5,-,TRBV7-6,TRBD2,TGTGCCAGCAGCCCCTTCAGGACTAGCGGTGAAGAGACCCAGTACTTC,CASSPFRTSGEETQYF
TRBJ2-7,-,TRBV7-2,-,TGTGCCAGCAGCTTAGATCCCAGGGCTACCTACGAGCAGTACTTC,CASSLDPRATYEQYF
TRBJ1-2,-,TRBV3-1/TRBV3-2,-,TGTGCCAGCGCCCAACTCGACTGGGGAGCGGCTGGCTACACCTTC,CASAQLDWGAAGYTF
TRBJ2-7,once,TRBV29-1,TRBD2,TGCAGCGTTGAAGATGGGCGGGAGGGCTCCTACGAGCAGTACTTC,CSVEDGREGSYEQYF
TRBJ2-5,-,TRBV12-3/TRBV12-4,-,TGTGCCAGCAGTACACAGGGCCCGGAGACCCAGTACTTC,CASSTQGPETQYF
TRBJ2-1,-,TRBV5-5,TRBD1,TGTGCCAGCAGCACTGGACAGGGGGCTTACAATGAGCAGTTCTTC,CASSTGQGAYNEQFF
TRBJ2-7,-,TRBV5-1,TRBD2,TGCGCCAGCAGCTTGACTAGCGGGAGATACGAGCAGTACTTC,CASSLTSGRYEQYF
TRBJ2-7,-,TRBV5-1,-,TGCGCCAGCAGCTTGGCCAGGTCCTACGAGCAGTACTTC,CASSLARSYEQYF